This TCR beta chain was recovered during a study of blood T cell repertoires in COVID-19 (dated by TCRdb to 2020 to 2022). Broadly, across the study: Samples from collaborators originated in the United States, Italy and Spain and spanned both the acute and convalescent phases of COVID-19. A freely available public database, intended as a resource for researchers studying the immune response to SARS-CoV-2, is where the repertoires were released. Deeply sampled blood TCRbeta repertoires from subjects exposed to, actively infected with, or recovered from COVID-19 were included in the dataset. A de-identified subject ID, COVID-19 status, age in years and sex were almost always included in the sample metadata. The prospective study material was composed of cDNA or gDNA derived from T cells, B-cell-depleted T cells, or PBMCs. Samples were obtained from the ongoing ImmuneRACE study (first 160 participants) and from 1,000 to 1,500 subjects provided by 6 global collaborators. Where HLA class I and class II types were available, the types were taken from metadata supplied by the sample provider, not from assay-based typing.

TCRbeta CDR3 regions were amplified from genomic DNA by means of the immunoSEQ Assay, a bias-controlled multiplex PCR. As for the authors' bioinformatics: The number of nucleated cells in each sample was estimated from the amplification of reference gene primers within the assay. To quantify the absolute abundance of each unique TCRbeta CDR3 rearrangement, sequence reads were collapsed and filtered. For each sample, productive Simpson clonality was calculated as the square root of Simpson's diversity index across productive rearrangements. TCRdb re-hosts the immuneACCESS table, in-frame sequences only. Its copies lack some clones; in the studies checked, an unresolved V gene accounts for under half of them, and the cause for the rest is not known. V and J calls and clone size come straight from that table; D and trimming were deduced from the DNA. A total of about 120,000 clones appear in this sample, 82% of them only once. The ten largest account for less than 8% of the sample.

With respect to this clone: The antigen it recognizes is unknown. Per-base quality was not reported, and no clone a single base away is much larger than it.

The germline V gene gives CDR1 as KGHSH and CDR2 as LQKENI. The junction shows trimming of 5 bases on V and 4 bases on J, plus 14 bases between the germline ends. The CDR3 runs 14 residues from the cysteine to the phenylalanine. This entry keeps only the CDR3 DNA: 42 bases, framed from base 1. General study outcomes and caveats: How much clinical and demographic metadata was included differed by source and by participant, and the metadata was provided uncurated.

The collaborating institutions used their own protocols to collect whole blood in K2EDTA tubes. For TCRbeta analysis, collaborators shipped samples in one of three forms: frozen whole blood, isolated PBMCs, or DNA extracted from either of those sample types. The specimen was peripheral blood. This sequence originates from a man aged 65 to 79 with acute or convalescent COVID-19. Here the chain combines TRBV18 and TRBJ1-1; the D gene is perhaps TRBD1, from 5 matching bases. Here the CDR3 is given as CASSAQGPGTEAFF. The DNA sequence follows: TGTGCCAGCTCAGCCCAGGGTCCGGGCACTGAAGCTTTCTTT.